This record looks at one T cell receptor beta chain sequence and its context. The antigen remains undetermined. Between the trimmed V and J ends, which lost 4 bases and 3 bases, there was a span of 22 bases. This CDR3 comprises 17 residues. Germline V gene sequence: CDR1 SGHNT, CDR2 YYREEE (reference sequence). The sample belongs to a study of cytotoxic CD8 clonotypes in ibrutinib-treated CLL. Sequencing was designed to attain a depth spanning 1 in 200,000 to 1 in 1 million T cells. Using immunoSEQ multiplex PCR, the repertoire was profiled, and TCRdb retains in-frame clones only, with some absent. Seen here are just over 200,000 clones, 60% to 80% observed once, and the top ten hold over 10%. Findings of the study overall: Public clonotypes (which were uncommon) either contracted or remained stable on treatment. Patients had baseline clonality above age-matched healthy donors, and this clonality moved with circulating CD8+ T-cell counts.

This clonotype originated in a human donor with chronic lymphocytic leukemia. The sequencing used PBMCs, collected after 12 months of ibrutinib treatment. J is TRBJ1-1 and V is TRBV5-4; D not certain. DNA of the CDR3: TGTGCCAGCAGCCCTGAGGGTCTCTCGCGCGACGACACTGAAGCTTTCTTT. Translating it yields CASSPEGLSRDDTEAFF.